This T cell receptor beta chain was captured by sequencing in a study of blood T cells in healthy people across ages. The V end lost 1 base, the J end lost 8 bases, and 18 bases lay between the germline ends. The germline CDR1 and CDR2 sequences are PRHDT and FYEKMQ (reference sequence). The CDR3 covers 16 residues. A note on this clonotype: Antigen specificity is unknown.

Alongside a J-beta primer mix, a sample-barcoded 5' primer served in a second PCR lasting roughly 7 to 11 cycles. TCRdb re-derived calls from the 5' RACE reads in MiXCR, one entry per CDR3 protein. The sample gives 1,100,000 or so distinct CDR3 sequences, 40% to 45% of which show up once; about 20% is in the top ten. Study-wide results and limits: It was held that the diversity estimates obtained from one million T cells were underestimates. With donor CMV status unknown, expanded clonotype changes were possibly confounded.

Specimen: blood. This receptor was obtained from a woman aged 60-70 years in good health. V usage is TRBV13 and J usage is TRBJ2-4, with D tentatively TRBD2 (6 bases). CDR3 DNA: TGTGCCAGCAGCTTAGCCTCCGGGACTGGCTTTGACATTCAGTACTTC. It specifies CASSLASGTGFDIQYF.